Included here is one T cell receptor (beta chain) sequence, with context. Its recognized antigen is unknown. Within one base of it there is no much larger clone, and no base qualities were kept. This sample was included in a study of immune characteristics of hereditary and idiopathic chronic pancreatitis. General notes on the study: Local immune cells and TCRbeta repertoires in the pancreas were profiled in this study for hereditary and idiopathic chronic pancreatitis, with control organ donor pancreases used for comparison. The gDNA-based approach was selected because the approach required minimal in vitro experimental manipulation of T cells infiltrating the pancreas. TCRbeta sequencing included about five control pancreases, 7 or 8 pancreases with hereditary chronic pancreatitis and roughly six pancreases with idiopathic chronic pancreatitis.

Trimming removed 5 bases from V and 7 bases from J, leaving 16 bases between the germline ends. Inclusive of the bounding cysteine and phenylalanine, the CDR3 is 14 residues long. Only the CDR3 DNA stays, 42 bases, in frame from base 1. According to the germline V gene, CDR1 reads SGHDN and CDR2 reads FVKESK. Patients undergoing total pancreatectomy with islet autotransplantation (TPIAT) were the source of the chronic pancreatitis pancreas tissue. No known history of diabetes was present in the included chronic pancreatitis patients. For TCRbeta sequencing, genomic DNA was extracted directly from bulk pancreas tissue, without T cell sorting. Pancreas tissues from patients and organ donors were collected consecutively at two US centers. Libraries were made using the immunoSEQ multiplex PCR assay. The TCRbeta CDR3 region and neighboring sequences were amplified from pancreatic genomic DNA and then sequenced. In the authors' own workflow: Repertoire diversity was assessed as a mean normalized Shannon-Wiener index, and productive clonality and productive rearrangement counts were also measured. Control and chronic pancreatitis repertoire metrics were compared with the nonparametric Mann-Whitney U test. A clonotype counted as shared when its CDR3beta sequence had identical amino acid composition and length across subjects. TCRdb mirrors the immuneACCESS table, restricted to in-frame sequences. Some clones are absent from its copies; in checked studies, under half trace to an unresolved V gene, and the reason for the others is unknown. For V, J and clone size, that table is used; D and trimming come from the DNA. Across this sample there are 1,600 or so clones, with around four fifths seen only once. 16% of the sample is held by the ten biggest clonotypes.

Paper-wide results and their limitations: Chronic pancreatitis caused by alcohol use was not included in the study. Among approximately 12 chronic pancreatitis patients, the number of productive TCR rearrangements showed a positive correlation with disease severity scores. Vbeta-Jbeta gene family usage, including TRBV10, TRBV19, TRBV23 and TRBV5, differed between hereditary and idiopathic chronic pancreatitis. Compared with controls, TCRbeta repertoire diversity was significantly higher and clonality was lower in both chronic pancreatitis groups. Patient tissue was available only at the time of TPIAT, so disease duration differences may have influenced immune findings.

Material: pancreas tissue with hereditary chronic pancreatitis. The sequence links TRBV14 to TRBJ2-3; the D segment could be TRBD1, given 6 matching bases. This sequence was found in a human donor with chronic pancreatitis. The CDR3 amino acid sequence is: CASSYDRFRNTQYF. The DNA sequence is as follows: TGTGCCAGCAGCTACGACAGGTTCAGAAATACGCAGTATTTT.